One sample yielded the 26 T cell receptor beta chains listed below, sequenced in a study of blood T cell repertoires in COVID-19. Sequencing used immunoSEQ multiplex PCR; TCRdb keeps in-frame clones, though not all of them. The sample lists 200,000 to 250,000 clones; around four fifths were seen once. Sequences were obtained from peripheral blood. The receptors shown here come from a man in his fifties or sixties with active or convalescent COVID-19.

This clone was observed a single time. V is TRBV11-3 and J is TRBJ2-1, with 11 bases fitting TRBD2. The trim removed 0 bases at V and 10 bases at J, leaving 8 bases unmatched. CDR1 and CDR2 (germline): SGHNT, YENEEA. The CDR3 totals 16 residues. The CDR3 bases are TGTGCCAGCAGCTTAGATACGACTAGCGGGGACGGGGAGCAGTTCTTC. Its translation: CASSLDTTSGDGEQFF.

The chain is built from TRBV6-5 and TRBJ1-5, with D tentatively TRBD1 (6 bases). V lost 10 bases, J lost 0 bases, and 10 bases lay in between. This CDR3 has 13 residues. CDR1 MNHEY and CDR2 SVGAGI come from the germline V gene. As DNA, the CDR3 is TGTGCCATACAGGGAAATAGCAATCAGCCCCAGCATTTT. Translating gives CAIQGNSNQPQHF.

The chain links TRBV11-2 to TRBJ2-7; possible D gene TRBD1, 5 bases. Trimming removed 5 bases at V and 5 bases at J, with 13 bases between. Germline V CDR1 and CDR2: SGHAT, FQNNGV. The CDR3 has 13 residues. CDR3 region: CASSDNQGHEQYF. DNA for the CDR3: TGTGCCAGCAGCGATAACCAGGGCCACGAGCAGTACTTC.

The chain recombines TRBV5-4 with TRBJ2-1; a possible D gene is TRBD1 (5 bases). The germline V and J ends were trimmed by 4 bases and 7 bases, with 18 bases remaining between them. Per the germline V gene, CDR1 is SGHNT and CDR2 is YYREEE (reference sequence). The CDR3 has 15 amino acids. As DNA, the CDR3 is TGTGCCAGCAGCCCTGTGGCAGGGAATGGTAATGAGCAGTTCTTC. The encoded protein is CASSPVAGNGNEQFF. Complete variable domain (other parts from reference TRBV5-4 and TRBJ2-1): ETGVTQSPTHLIKTRGQQVTLRCSSQSGHNTVSWYQQALGQGPQFIFQYYREEENGRGNFPPRFSGLQFPNYSSELNVNALELDDSALYLCASSPVAGNGNEQFFGPGTRLTVL.

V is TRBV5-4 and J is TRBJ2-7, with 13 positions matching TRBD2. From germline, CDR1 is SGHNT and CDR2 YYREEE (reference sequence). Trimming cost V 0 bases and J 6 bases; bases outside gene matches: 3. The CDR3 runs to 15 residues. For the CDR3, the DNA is TGTGCCAGCAGCTTGGGGACTAGCGGGGGACTCGAGCAGTACTTC. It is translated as CASSLGTSGGLEQYF.

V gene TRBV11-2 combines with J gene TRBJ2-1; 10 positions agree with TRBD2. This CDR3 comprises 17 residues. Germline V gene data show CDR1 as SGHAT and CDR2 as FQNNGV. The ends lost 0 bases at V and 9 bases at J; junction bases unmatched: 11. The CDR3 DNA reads TGTGCCAGCAGCTTAGATTGGCGTCTAGCGGGGGCTGGTGAGCAGTTCTTC. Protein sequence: CASSLDWRLAGAGEQFF.

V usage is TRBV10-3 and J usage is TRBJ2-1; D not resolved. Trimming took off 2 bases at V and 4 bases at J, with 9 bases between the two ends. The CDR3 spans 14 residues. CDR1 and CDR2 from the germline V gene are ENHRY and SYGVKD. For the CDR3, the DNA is TGTGCCATCAGTGAGGGTCTGGAGTACAATGAGCAGTTCTTC. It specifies CAISEGLEYNEQFF.

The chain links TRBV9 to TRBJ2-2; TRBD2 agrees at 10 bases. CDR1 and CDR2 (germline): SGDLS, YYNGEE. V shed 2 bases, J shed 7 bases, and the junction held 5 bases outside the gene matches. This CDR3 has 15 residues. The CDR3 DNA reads TGTGCCAGCAGCGTGGGGACTAGCGTGGACGGGGAGCTGTTTTTT. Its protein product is CASSVGTSVDGELFF.

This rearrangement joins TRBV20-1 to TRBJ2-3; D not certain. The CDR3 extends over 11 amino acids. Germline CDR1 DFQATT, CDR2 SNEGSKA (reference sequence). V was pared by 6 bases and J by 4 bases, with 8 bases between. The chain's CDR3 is CSANAADTQYF. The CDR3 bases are TGCAGTGCGAATGCGGCAGATACGCAGTATTTT.

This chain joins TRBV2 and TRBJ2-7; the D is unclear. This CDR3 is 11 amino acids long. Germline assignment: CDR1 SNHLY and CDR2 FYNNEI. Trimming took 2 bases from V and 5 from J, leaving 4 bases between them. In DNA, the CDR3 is TGTGCCAGCAGTGAATATAACGAGCAGTACTTC. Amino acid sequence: CASSEYNEQYF.

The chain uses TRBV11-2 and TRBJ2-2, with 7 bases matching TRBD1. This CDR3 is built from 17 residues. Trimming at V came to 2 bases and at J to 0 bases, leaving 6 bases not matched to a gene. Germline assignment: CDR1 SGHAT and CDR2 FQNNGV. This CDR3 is CASSLWRQGANTGELFF. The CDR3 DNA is TGTGCCAGCAGCTTATGGAGACAGGGTGCGAACACCGGGGAGCTGTTTTTT.

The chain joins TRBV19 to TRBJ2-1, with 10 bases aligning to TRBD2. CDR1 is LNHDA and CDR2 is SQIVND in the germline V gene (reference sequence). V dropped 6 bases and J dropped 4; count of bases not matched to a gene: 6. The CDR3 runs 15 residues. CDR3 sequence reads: CASSPAGGAYNEQFF. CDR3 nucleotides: TGTGCCAGTAGCCCAGCGGGGGGGGCATACAATGAGCAGTTCTTC.

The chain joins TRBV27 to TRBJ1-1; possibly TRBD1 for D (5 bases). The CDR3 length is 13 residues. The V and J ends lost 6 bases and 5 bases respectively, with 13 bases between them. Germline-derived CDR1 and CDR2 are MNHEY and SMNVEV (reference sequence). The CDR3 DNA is TGTGCCAGCAGGCCACGGGGGGGAACTGAAGCTTTCTTT. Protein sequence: CASRPRGGTEAFF.

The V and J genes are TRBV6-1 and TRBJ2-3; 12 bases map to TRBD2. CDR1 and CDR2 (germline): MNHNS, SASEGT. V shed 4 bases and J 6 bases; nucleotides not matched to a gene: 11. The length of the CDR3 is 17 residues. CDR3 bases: TGTGCCAGCAGTGTCGGACTAGCGGGATCCGGGTTGGATACGCAGTATTTT. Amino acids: CASSVGLAGSGLDTQYF.

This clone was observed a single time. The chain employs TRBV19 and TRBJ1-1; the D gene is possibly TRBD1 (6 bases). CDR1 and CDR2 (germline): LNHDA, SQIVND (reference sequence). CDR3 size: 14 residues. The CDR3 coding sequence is TGTGCTACCAACAGGGCAGGAATGAACACTGAAGCTTTCTTT. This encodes CATNRAGMNTEAFF.

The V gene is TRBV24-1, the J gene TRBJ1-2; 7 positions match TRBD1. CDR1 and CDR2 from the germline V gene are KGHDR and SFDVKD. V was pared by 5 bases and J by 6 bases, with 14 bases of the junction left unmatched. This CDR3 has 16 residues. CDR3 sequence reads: CATSGSAEGAADGYTF. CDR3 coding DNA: TGTGCCACCAGTGGTTCAGCGGAGGGGGCAGCGGATGGCTACACCTTC.

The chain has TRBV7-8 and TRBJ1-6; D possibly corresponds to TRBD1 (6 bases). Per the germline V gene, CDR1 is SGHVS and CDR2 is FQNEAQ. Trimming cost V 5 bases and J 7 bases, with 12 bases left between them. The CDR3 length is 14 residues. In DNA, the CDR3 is TGTGCCAGCAGCCGGACAGATTCCAATTCACCCCTCCACTTT. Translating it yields CASSRTDSNSPLHF.

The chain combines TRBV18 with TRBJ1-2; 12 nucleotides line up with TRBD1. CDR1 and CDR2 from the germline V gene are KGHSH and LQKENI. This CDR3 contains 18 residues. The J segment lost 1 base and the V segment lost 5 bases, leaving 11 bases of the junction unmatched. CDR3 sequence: CASSRSGTGGADNYGYTF. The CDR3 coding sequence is TGTGCCAGCTCAAGATCCGGGACAGGGGGCGCGGATAACTATGGCTACACCTTC.

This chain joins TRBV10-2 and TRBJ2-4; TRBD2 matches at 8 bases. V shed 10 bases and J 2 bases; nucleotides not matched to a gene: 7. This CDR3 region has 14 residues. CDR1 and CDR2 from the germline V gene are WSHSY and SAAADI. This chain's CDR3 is CATTGTRTKNIQYF. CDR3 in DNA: TGCGCCACTACCGGGACTAGAACCAAAAACATTCAGTACTTC.

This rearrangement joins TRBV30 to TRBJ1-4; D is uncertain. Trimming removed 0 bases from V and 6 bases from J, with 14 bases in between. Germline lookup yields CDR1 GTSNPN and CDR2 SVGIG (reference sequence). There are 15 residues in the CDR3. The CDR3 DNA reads TGTGCCTGGAGTGTAATTGGGCTGGAGGATGAAAAACTGTTTTTT. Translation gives CAWSVIGLEDEKLFF.

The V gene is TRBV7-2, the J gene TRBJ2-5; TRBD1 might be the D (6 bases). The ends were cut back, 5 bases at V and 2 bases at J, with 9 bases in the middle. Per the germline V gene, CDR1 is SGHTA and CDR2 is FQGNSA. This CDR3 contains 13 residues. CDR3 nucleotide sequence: TGTGCCAGCAGCCCGGGACAACAAGAGACCCAGTACTTC. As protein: CASSPGQQETQYF.

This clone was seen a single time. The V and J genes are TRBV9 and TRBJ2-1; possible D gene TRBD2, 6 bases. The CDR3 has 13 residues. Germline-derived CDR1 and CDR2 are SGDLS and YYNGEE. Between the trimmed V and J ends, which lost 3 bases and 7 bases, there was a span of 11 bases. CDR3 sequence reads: CASSDRERNEQFF. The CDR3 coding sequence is TGTGCCAGCAGCGACCGGGAGCGGAATGAGCAGTTCTTC.

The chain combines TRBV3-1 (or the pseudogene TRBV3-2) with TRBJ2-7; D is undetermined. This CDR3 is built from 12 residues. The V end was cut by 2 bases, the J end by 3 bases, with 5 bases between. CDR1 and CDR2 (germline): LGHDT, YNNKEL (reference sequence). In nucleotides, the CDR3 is TGTGCCAGCAGCCAATCCCGCTACGAGCAGTACTTC. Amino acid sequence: CASSQSRYEQYF.

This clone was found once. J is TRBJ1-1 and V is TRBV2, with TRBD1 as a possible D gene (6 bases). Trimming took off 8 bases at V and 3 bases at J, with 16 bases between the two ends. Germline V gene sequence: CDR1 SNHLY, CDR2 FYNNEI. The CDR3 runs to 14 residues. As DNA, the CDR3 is TGTGCCAGCCAATTCGCAGGGGTTGACACTGAAGCTTTCTTT. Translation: CASQFAGVDTEAFF.

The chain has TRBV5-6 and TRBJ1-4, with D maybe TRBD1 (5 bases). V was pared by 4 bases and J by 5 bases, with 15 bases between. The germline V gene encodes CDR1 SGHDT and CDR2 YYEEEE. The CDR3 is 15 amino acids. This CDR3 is CASSTPTAGNEKLFF. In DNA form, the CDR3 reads TGTGCCAGCAGCACTCCGACAGCGGGAAATGAAAAACTGTTTTTT.

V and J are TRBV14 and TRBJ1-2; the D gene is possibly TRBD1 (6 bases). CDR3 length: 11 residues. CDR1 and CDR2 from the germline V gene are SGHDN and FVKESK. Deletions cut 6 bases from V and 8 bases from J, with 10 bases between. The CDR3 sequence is CASSNRVGYTF. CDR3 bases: TGTGCCAGCAGTAACAGGGTGGGCTACACCTTC.